Listed below are T cell receptor beta chains from one sample, sequenced in a study of blood T cell repertoires in COVID-19. The assay was immunoSEQ multiplex PCR, and TCRdb's table has in-frame clones only and misses some. The table shows some 170,000 clones, with approximately 90% occurring only once. Sample: peripheral blood. The receptors were gathered from a woman aged 50 to 60 with acute or convalescent COVID-19. Both conserved end residues are part of each CDR3. The D gene is left open where the match is weak. Expanded clones get a size class; other rows say once, few or many, or leave the size out.

abundance | d_gene | j_gene | v_gene | CDR3nt | CDR3aa
. | . | TRBJ2-5 | TRBV30 | TGTGCCTGGAGTGTACGCGTAGAACCAGGGGAGACCCAGTACTTC | CAWSVRVEPGETQYF
. | TRBD1 | TRBJ1-4 | TRBV18 | TGTGCCAGCTCAGCCCTCCAGGGGGGAAAACTGTTTTTT | CASSALQGGKLFF
. | . | TRBJ1-4 | TRBV4-1 | TGCGCCAGCCGCCGACAGGCGAATGAAAAACTGTTTTTT | CASRRQANEKLFF
. | . | TRBJ1-2 | TRBV6-5 | TGTGCCAGCAGTTCAGGGGTAGGCTACACCTTC | CASSSGVGYTF
. | TRBD2 | TRBJ2-7 | TRBV6-5 | TGTGCCATCCCCGGGCCTAGCGGTTCCTACGAGCAGTACTTC | CAIPGPSGSYEQYF
few | . | TRBJ1-6 | TRBV2 | TGTGCCAGCAGTATTGGACTGAGCTCCTATAATTCACCCCTCCACTTT | CASSIGLSSYNSPLHF
once | . | TRBJ1-2 | TRBV3-1/TRBV3-2 | TGTGCCAGCAGCCAAGTTCAGGGCTACTTCACCTTCTATGGCTACACCTTC | CASSQVQGYFTFYGYTF
. | . | TRBJ1-2 | TRBV12-3/TRBV12-4 | TGTGCCAGCAGTTTAGCGACAGGTGGCTACACCTTC | CASSLATGGYTF
few | TRBD1 | TRBJ1-4 | TRBV7-9 | TGTGCCAGCAGCCCTTGGCAGGGGGGTGAAAAACTGTTTTTT | CASSPWQGGEKLFF
few | TRBD2 | TRBJ2-1 | TRBV11-2 | TGTGCCAGCAGCTCCCGACTAGCGGGGATCTACAATGAGCAGTTCTTC | CASSSRLAGIYNEQFF
. | TRBD1 | TRBJ1-1 | TRBV11-3 | TGTGCCAGCAGCTCGGACAGGATGAACACTGAAGCTTTCTTT | CASSSDRMNTEAFF
. | . | TRBJ2-2 | TRBV7-9 | TGTGCCAGCAGCTTAGAATGGGACCGGGAGTGGAACACCGGGGAGCTGTTTTTT | CASSLEWDREWNTGELFF
. | TRBD1 | TRBJ2-3 | TRBV2 | TGTGCCAGCAGGGCCGGGACAGGCACAGATACGCAGTATTTT | CASRAGTGTDTQYF
. | TRBD1 | TRBJ2-1 | TRBV7-8 | TGTGCCAGCAAACAGGGGGCGGGAAATGAGCAGTTCTTC | CASKQGAGNEQFF
. | TRBD1 | TRBJ2-1 | TRBV4-3 | TGCGCCAGCAGCCAAGACCGACAGGGCAGACTCTTCCACAATGAGCAGTTCTTC | CASSQDRQGRLFHNEQFF